The 20 T cell receptor beta chains below were found in one sample sequenced in a study of cytotoxic CD8 clonotypes in ibrutinib-treated CLL. Here immunoSEQ multiplex PCR was the method, and the copy in TCRdb shows in-frame clones only, minus some. Of about 43,000 clones listed, roughly 76% are singletons. Material: PBMCs, obtained after 12 months of ibrutinib treatment. Source of these receptors: a human donor with chronic lymphocytic leukemia.

The chain is built from TRBV11-2 and TRBJ2-7; TRBD1 aligns across 7 bases. V lost 8 bases to trimming and J lost 4 bases; unmatched junction nucleotides: 14. The CDR3 is 15 amino acids. The germline V gene encodes CDR1 SGHAT and CDR2 FQNNGV. The CDR3 sequence: CASSSLQGSLYEQYF. In nucleotides, the CDR3 is TGTGCCAGCTCATCTCTACAGGGGTCTTTATACGAGCAGTACTTC.

The genes are TRBV30 and TRBJ1-1; TRBD1 agrees at 7 bases. Germline CDR1 reads GTSNPN; CDR2 reads SVGIG (reference sequence). The length of the CDR3 is 15 residues. Losses at the gene ends were 0 bases for V and 6 bases for J; bases not matched to a gene: 10. The CDR3 sequence: CAWSVLRQGGAEAFF. The CDR3 DNA sequence: TGTGCCTGGAGTGTACTCCGACAGGGCGGTGCTGAAGCTTTCTTT.

J is TRBJ2-1 and V is TRBV7-3; the match to TRBD1 covers 7 bases. The CDR3 consists of 16 residues. CDR1 SGHTA and CDR2 FQGTGA come from the germline V gene. Unmatched junction bases numbered 2, after V lost 0 bases and J lost 0 bases. DNA for the CDR3: TGTGCCAGCAGCTTAACCGGGGACAGCTCCTACAATGAGCAGTTCTTC. It codes for CASSLTGDSSYNEQFF.

This clone was observed a handful of times. This chain links TRBV19 with TRBJ2-5; D not certain. The length of the CDR3 is 13 residues. Trimming removed 4 bases at V and 1 base at J, with 7 bases between. Germline-derived CDR1 and CDR2 are LNHDA and SQIVND (reference sequence). The CDR3 loop is CASSTQVQETQYF. CDR3 nucleotides: TGTGCCAGTAGTACGCAGGTCCAAGAGACCCAGTACTTC.

V gene TRBV10-3 combines with J gene TRBJ2-2; D is unclear. The V end lost 8 bases, the J end lost 1 base, and 2 bases lay between the germline ends. The germline V gene encodes CDR1 ENHRY and CDR2 SYGVKD. The CDR3 totals 11 residues. In nucleotides, the CDR3 is TGTGCCATCGGGAACACCGGGGAGCTGTTTTTT. This sequence encodes CAIGNTGELFF.

The chain employs TRBV5-1 and TRBJ2-5; maybe TRBD2 (6 bases). Between the trimmed V and J ends, which lost 10 bases and 2 bases, there was a span of 18 bases. The CDR3 runs 14 residues. Germline loops: CDR1 SGHRS, CDR2 YFSETQ. In DNA, the CDR3 is TGCGCCTCACGGCGGGGTCGGGCTCAAGAGACCCAGTACTTC. Protein product: CASRRGRAQETQYF.

In this sample, this clone turned up once. The chain combines TRBV19 with TRBJ2-2; 12 bases map to TRBD1. Losses at the gene ends were 3 bases for V and 0 bases for J; bases not matched to a gene: 2. Germline V gene lookup returns CDR1 LNHDA and CDR2 SQIVND (reference sequence). CDR3 length equals 17 residues. The CDR3 region is CASSIGTGGPNTGELFF. The CDR3 coding sequence is TGTGCCAGTAGTATTGGGACAGGGGGCCCGAACACCGGGGAGCTGTTTTTT.

The V and J genes are TRBV5-1 and TRBJ2-2; a possible D gene is TRBD2 (6 bases). Per the germline V gene, CDR1 is SGHRS and CDR2 is YFSETQ. CDR3 size: 16 residues. V shed 1 base and J shed 5 bases, with 15 bases lying between them. The DNA for the CDR3 is TGCGCCAGCAGCTTGAACATCGGCGGGGTTACCGGGGAGCTGTTTTTT. It translates to CASSLNIGGVTGELFF.

V and J are TRBV11-3 and TRBJ2-3; 13 bases fit TRBD2. This CDR3 spans 15 amino acids. CDR1 SGHNT and CDR2 YENEEA come from the germline V gene. V was clipped by 4 bases and J by 8 bases; unmatched bases: 6. The CDR3 loop is CASSSGTSGEGTQYF. The CDR3, as DNA: TGTGCCAGCAGCTCCGGGACTAGCGGGGAGGGTACGCAGTATTTT. Based on the CDR3 plus reference TRBV11-3 and TRBJ2-3, the full variable domain is EAGVVQSPRYKIIEKKQPVAFWCNPISGHNTLYWYLQNLGQGPELLIRYENEEAVDDSQLPKDRFSAERLKGVDSTLKIQPAELGDSAVYLCASSSGTSGEGTQYFGPGTRLTVL.

The rearrangement links TRBV11-2 to TRBJ1-1; the match to TRBD1 covers 12 bases. Germline V gene data show CDR1 as SGHAT and CDR2 as FQNNGV. The junction had 10 bases not matched to a gene; V was cut back by 5 bases and J by 0 bases. The CDR3 runs to 18 residues. The CDR3 loop reads CASSPPRDRGRVNTEAFF. Here the CDR3 DNA reads TGTGCCAGCAGCCCACCCCGGGACAGGGGGCGCGTGAACACTGAAGCTTTCTTT.

J is TRBJ2-3 and V is TRBV14; the D is unclear. Trimming left V 6 bases short and J 0 bases short, with 13 bases between. Germline values: CDR1 SGHDN, CDR2 FVKESK. The CDR3 is 15 residues long. This chain's CDR3 is CASSLLQTSTDTQYF. For the CDR3, the DNA is TGTGCCAGCAGTCTACTCCAGACTAGCACAGATACGCAGTATTTT.

This chain joins TRBV5-1 and TRBJ2-7, with D perhaps TRBD1 or TRBD2 (5 bases each). Germline V gene sequence: CDR1 SGHRS, CDR2 YFSETQ. Trimming stripped 4 bases from V and 4 bases from J, with 18 bases between. This CDR3 is 15 amino acids long. CDR3 protein: CASSRSWDPTYEQYF. In nucleotides, the CDR3 is TGCGCCAGCAGCCGCTCGTGGGACCCAACTTACGAGCAGTACTTC.

This clone was seen a handful of times. V usage is TRBV5-1 and J usage is TRBJ2-5, with 7 bases that match TRBD1. This CDR3 region has 15 residues. Looked up from germline, CDR1 is SGHRS and CDR2 is YFSETQ. V dropped 3 bases and J dropped 3; count of bases not matched to a gene: 8. The CDR3 reads CASSWGTGTEETQYF. CDR3 sequence (DNA): TGCGCCAGCAGCTGGGGGACCGGGACAGAAGAGACCCAGTACTTC.

The chain recombines TRBV28 with TRBJ1-4; D is perhaps TRBD1 (5 bases). V was trimmed by 2 bases and J by 7 bases, leaving 11 bases between them. Per germline, CDR1 MDHEN and CDR2 SYDVKM. There are 14 residues in the CDR3. CDR3: CASSLPGGSEKLFF. CDR3 in DNA: TGTGCCAGCAGTTTACCCGGGGGGAGTGAAAAACTGTTTTTT. The full variable domain, rest sourced from reference TRBV28 and TRBJ1-4, is DVKVTQSSRYLVKRTGEKVFLECVQDMDHENMFWYRQDPGLGLRLIYFSYDVKMKEKGDIPEGYSVSREKKERFSLILESASTNQTSMYLCASSLPGGSEKLFFGSGTQLSVL.

V gene TRBV5-1 combines with J gene TRBJ1-2, with 9 bases lining up with TRBD1. With V trimmed by 4 bases and J by 4 bases, 8 bases remained unmatched. Per the germline V gene, CDR1 is SGHRS and CDR2 is YFSETQ. The CDR3 runs to 15 residues. CDR3 region: CASSRRTGAVYGYTF. The CDR3 DNA reads as TGCGCCAGCAGCCGTCGGACAGGGGCAGTCTATGGCTACACCTTC. Combining the CDR3 with reference TRBV5-1 and TRBJ1-2 gives the whole variable domain KAGVTQTPRYLIKTRGQQVTLSCSPISGHRSVSWYQQTPGQGLQFLFEYFSETQRNKGNFPGRFSGRQFSNSRSEMNVSTLELGDSALYLCASSRRTGAVYGYTFGSGTRLTVV.

The chain has TRBV21-1 and TRBJ1-2. TRBV21-1 is assigned pseudogene status. This CDR3 is 13 amino acids long. The CDR3 DNA reads as TGTGCCAGCAGCAATCCGCCTGTCGATGGCTACACCTTC. Amino acids: CASSNPPVDGYTF.

This clone is a singleton in its sample. CDR3 sequence (DNA): TGTGCCAGCAGCTTAGCCGGTGGCAGGGGGCGCAGTGTGGAGACCCAGTACTTC. This translates into CASSLAGGRGRSVETQYF. This chain joins TRBV7-2 and TRBJ2-5; 8 nucleotides agree with TRBD1. Germline loops: CDR1 SGHTA, CDR2 FQGNSA. V was pared by 0 bases and J by 5 bases, with 14 bases of the junction left unmatched. This CDR3 is built from 18 residues. Full variable domain (missing parts from reference TRBV7-2 and TRBJ2-5): GAGVSQSPSNKVTEKGKDVELRCDPISGHTALYWYRQSLGQGLEFLIYFQGNSAPDKSGLPSDRFSAERTGGSVSTLTIQRTQQEDSAVYLCASSLAGGRGRSVETQYFGPGTRLLVL.

The chain links TRBV5-1 to TRBJ2-7; 13 bases are a match to TRBD2. The CDR3 sequence is 14 residues long. With 1 base clipped from V and 5 bases from J, the junction kept 0 bases outside the gene matches. In germline, CDR1 is SGHRS, CDR2 YFSETQ. The CDR3 DNA reads TGCGCCAGCAGCTTGACTAGCGGGGGGGACGAGCAGTACTTC. Translating gives CASSLTSGGDEQYF. Looking up the rest from reference TRBV5-1 and TRBJ2-7 gives the full variable domain: KAGVTQTPRYLIKTRGQQVTLSCSPISGHRSVSWYQQTPGQGLQFLFEYFSETQRNKGNFPGRFSGRQFSNSRSEMNVSTLELGDSALYLCASSLTSGGDEQYFGPGTRLTVT.

The chain employs TRBV2 and TRBJ1-3; 8 positions match TRBD1. Germline CDR1 and CDR2: SNHLY and FYNNEI. V trimming: 7 bases; J trimming: 4 bases; junction bases outside the gene matches: 6. The CDR3 runs to 14 residues. The CDR3 nucleotides read TGTGCCAGCACCATGGACAGGGCAGGAAACACCATATATTTT. Translating it yields CASTMDRAGNTIYF.

The chain has TRBV5-1 and TRBJ2-2, with TRBD1 as a possible D gene (5 bases). Trimming took off 2 bases at V and 2 bases at J, with 13 bases between the two ends. The CDR3 is 16 amino acids. Germline assignment: CDR1 SGHRS and CDR2 YFSETQ. In nucleotides, the CDR3 is TGCGCCAGCAGCTTTGGTTGGACACGTAACACCGGGGAGCTGTTTTTT. As protein: CASSFGWTRNTGELFF.